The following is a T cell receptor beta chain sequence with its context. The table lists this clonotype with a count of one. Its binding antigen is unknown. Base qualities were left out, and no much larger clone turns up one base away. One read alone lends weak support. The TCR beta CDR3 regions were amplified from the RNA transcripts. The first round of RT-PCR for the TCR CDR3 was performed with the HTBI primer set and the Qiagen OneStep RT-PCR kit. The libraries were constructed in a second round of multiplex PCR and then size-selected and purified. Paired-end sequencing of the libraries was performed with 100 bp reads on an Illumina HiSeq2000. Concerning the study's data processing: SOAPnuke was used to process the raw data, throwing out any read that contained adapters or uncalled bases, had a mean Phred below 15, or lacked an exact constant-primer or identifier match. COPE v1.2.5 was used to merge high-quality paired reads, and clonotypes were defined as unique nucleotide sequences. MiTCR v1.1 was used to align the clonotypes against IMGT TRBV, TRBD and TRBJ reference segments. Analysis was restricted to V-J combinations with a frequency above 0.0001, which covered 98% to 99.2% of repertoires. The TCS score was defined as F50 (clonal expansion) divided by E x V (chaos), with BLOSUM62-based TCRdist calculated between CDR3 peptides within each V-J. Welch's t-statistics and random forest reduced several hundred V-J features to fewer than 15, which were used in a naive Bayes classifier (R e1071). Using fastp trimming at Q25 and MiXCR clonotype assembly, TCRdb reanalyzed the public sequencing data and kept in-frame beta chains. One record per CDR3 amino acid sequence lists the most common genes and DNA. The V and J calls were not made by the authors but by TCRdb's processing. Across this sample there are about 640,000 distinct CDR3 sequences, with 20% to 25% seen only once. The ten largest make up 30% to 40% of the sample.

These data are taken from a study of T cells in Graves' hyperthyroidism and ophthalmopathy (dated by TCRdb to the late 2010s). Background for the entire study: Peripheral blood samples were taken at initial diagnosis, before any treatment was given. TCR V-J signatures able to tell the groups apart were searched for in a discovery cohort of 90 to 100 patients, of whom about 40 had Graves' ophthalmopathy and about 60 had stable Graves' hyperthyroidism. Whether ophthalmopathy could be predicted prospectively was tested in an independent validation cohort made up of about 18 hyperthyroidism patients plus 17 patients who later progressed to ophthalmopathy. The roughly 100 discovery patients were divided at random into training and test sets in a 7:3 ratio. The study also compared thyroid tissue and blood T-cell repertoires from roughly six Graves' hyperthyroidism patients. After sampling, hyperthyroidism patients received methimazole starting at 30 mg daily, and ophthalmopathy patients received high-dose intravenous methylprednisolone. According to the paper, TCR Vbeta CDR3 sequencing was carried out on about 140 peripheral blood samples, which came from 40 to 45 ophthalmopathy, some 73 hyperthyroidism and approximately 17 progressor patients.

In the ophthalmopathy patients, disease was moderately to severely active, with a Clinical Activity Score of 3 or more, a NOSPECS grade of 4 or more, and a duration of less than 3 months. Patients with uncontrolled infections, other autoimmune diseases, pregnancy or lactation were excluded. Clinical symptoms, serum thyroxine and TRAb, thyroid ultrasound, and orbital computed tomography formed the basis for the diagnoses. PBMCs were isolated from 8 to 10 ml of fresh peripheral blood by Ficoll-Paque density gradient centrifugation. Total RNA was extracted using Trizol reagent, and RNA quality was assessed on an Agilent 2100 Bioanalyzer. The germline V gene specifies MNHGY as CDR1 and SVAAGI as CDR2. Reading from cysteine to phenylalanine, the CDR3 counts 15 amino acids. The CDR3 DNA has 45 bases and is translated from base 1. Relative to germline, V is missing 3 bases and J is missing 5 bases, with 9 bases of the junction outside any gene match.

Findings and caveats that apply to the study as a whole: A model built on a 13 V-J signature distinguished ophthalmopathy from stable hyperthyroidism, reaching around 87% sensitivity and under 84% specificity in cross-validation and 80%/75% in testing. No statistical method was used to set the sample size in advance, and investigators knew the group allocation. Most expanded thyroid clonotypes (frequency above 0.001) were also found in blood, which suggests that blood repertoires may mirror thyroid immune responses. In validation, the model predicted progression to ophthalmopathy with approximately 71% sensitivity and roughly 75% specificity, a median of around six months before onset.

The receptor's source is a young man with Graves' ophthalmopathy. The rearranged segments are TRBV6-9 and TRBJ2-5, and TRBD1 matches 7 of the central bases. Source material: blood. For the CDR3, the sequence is CASSYGGTAEETQYF. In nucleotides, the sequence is TGTGCCAGCAGTTACGGTGGGACAGCCGAGGAGACCCAGTACTTC.